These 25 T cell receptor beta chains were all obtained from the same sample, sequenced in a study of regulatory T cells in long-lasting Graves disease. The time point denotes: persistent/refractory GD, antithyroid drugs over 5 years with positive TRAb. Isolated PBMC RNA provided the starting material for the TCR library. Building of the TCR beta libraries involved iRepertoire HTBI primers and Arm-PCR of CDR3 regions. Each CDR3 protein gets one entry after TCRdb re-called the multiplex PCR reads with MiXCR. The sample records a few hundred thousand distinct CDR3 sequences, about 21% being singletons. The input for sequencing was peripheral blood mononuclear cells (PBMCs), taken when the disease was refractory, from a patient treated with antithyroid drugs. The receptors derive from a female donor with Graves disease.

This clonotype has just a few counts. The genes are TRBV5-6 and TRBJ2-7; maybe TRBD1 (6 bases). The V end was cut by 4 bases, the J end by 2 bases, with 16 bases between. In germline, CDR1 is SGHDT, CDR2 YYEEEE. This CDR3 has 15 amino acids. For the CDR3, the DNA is TGTGCCAGCAGCCGCGATTGGGACATTGCCTACGAGCAGTACTTC. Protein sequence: CASSRDWDIAYEQYF.

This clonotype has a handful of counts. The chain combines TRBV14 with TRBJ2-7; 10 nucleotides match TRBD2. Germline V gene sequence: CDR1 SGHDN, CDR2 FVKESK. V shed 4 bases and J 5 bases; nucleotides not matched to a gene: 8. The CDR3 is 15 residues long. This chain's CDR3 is CASSPSSGRQHEQYF. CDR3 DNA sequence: TGTGCCAGCAGCCCCTCTAGCGGGAGACAGCACGAGCAGTACTTC.

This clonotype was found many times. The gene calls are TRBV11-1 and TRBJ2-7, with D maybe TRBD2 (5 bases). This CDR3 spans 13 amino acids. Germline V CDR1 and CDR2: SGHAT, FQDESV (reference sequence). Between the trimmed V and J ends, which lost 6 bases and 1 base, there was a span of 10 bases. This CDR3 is CASSYSGSYEQYF. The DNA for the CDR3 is TGTGCCAGCAGTTACTCGGGGTCCTACGAGCAGTACTTC.

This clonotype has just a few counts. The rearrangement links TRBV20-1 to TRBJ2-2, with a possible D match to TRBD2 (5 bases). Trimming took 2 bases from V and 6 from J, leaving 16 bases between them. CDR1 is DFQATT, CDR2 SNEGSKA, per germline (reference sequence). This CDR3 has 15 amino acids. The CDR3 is CSARRGGRGSGELFF. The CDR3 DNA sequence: TGCAGTGCTAGACGGGGTGGGAGAGGGTCCGGGGAGCTGTTTTTT.

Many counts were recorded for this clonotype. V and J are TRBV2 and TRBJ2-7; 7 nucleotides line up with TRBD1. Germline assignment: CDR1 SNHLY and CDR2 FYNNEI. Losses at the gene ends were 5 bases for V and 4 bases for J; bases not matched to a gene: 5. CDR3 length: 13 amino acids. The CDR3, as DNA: TGTGCCAGCAGTCGCGACAGGGCTTACGAGCAGTACTTC. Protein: CASSRDRAYEQYF.

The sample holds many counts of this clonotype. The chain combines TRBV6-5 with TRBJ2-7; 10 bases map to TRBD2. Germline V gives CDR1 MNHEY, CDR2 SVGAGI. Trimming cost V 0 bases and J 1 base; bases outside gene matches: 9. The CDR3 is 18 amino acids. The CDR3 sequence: CASSYSAPGTSESYEQYF. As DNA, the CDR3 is TGTGCCAGCAGTTACTCGGCTCCCGGGACTAGCGAATCCTACGAGCAGTACTTC.

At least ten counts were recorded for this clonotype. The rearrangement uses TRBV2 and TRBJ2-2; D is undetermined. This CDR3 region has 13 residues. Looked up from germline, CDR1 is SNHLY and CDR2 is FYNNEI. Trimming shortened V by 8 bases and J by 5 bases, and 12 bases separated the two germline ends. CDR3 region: CASWTRRTGELFF. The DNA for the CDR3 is TGTGCCAGCTGGACCAGAAGGACCGGGGAGCTGTTTTTT.

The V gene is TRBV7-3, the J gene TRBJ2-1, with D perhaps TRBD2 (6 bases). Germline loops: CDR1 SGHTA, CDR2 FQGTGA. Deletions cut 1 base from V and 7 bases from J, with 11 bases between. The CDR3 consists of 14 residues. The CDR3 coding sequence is TGTGCCAGCAGCTTAAGCGGCGGGACGAATGAGCAGTTCTTC. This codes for CASSLSGGTNEQFF.

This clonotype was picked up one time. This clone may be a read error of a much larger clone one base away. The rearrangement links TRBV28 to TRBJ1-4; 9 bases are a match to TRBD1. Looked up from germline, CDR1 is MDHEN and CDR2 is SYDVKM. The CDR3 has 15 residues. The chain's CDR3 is CTSSPRTGAAEKLFF. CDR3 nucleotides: TGTACCAGCAGTCCCCGGACAGGGGCGGCTGAAAAACTGTTTTTT.

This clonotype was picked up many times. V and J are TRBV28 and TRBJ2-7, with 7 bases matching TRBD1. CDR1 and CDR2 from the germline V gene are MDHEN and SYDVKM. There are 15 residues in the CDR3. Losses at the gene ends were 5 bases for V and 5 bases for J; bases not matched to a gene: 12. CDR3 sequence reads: CASSNRGFAEDEQYF. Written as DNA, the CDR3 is TGTGCCAGCAGTAACAGGGGATTTGCAGAGGACGAGCAGTACTTC.

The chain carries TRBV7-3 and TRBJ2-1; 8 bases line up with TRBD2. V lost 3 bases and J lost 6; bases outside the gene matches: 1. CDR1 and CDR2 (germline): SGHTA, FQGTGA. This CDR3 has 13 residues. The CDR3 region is CASSFLAGNEQFF. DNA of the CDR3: TGTGCCAGCAGCTTCCTAGCGGGCAATGAGCAGTTCTTC.

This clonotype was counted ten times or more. The CDR3, as DNA: TGTGCCACCAGTGATTCCAGACAGGGGAGGAATTCACCCCTCCACTTT. It encodes CATSDSRQGRNSPLHF. The chain recombines TRBV24-1 with TRBJ1-6, with TRBD1 identical over 8 bases. V lost 2 bases, J lost 7 bases, and 6 bases stayed unmatched. CDR3 size: 16 residues. Germline CDR1 KGHDR, CDR2 SFDVKD.

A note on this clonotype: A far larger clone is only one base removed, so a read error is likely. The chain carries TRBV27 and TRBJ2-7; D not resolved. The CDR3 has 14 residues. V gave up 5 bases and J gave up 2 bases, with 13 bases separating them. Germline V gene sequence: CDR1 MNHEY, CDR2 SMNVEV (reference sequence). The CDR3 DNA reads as TGTGCCAGCAGTCCCCGGGTCAAAACCTACGAGCAGTACTTC. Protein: CASSPRVKTYEQYF.

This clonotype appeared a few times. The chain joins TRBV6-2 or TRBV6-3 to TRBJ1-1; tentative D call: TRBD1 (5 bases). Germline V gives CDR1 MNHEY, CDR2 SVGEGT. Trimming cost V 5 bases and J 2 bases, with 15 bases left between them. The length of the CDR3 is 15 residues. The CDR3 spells CASSVGELINTEAFF. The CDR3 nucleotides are TGTGCCAGCAGTGTGGGGGAATTGATAAACACTGAAGCTTTCTTT.

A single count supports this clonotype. CDR3 in DNA: TGCGCCAGCAGCGACGACAGGGACGAGCAGTACTTC. It encodes CASSDDRDEQYF. The J gene is TRBJ2-7, the V gene TRBV5-1; 7 bases match TRBD1. The V gene's germline CDR1 is SGHRS and CDR2 YFSETQ. The length of the CDR3 is 12 residues. The trim removed 4 bases at V and 5 bases at J, leaving 3 bases unmatched.

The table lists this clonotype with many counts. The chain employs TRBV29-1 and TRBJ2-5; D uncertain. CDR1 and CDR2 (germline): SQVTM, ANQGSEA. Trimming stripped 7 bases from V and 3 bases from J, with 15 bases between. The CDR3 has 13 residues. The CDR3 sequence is CSGVSSGKETQYF. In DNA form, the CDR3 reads TGCAGCGGGGTTAGTTCTGGGAAAGAGACCCAGTACTTC.

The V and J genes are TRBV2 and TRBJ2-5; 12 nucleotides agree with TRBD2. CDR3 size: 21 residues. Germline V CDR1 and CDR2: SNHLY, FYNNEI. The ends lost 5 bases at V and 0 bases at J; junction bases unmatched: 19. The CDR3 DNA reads TGTGCCAGCAGTCTAATATCGGGACTAGCGGGTCGTAGGTGGTACCAAGAGACCCAGTACTTC. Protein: CASSLISGLAGRRWYQETQYF.

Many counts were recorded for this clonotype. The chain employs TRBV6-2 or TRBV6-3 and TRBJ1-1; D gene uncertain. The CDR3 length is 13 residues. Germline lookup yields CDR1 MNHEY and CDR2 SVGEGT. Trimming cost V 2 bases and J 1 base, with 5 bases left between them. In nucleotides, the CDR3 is TGTGCCAGCAGTTACAGGAGGAACACTGAAGCTTTCTTT. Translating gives CASSYRRNTEAFF.

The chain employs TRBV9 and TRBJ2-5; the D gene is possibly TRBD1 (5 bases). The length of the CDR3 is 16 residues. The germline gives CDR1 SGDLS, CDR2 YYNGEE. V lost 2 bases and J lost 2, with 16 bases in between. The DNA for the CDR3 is TGTGCCAGCAGCGTCTCTTGGGGCAGTGGACAAGAGACCCAGTACTTC. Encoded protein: CASSVSWGSGQETQYF.

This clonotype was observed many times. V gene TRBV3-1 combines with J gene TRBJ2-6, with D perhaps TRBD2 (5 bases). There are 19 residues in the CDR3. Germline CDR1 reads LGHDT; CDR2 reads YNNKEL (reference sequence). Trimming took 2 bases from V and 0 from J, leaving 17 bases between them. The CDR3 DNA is TGTGCCAGCAGCCAAACGTTCGGGATGTCAAACTCTGGGGCCAACGTCCTGACTTTC. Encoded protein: CASSQTFGMSNSGANVLTF.

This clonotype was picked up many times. The CDR3 loop reads CASSSYRTGGETEAFF. In DNA form, the CDR3 reads TGTGCCAGCAGTTCCTACAGGACAGGGGGTGAGACTGAAGCTTTCTTT. The chain carries TRBV27 and TRBJ1-1; 10 bases fit TRBD1. Germline values: CDR1 MNHEY, CDR2 SMNVEV (reference sequence). V lost 4 bases, J lost 5 bases, and 10 bases stayed unmatched. The CDR3 consists of 16 residues.

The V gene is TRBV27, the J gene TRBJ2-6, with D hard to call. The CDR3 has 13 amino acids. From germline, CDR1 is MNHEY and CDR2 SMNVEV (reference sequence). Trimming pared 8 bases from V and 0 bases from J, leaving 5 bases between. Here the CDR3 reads CASFGSGANVLTF. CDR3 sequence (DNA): TGTGCCAGCTTCGGCTCTGGGGCCAACGTCCTGACTTTC.

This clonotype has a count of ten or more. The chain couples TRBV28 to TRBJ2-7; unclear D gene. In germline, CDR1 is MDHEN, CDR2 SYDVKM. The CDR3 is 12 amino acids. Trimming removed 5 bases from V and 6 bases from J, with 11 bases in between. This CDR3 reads CASSTPPREQYF. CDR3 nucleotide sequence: TGTGCCAGCAGTACCCCTCCCCGCGAGCAGTACTTC. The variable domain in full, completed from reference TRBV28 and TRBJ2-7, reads DVKVTQSSRYLVKRTGEKVFLECVQDMDHENMFWYRQDPGLGLRLIYFSYDVKMKEKGDIPEGYSVSREKKERFSLILESASTNQTSMYLCASSTPPREQYFGPGTRLTVT.

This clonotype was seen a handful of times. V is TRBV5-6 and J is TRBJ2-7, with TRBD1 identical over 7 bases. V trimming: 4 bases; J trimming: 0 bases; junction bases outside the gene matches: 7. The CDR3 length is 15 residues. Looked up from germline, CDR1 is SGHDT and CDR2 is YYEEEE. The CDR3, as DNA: TGTGCCAGCAGCCTGGGACAGATGAGCTCCTACGAGCAGTACTTC. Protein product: CASSLGQMSSYEQYF.

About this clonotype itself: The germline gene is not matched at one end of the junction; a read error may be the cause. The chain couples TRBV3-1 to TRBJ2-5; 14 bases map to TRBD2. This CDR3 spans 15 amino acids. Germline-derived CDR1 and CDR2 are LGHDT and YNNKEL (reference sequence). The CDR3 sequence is CVSGTSGSLAETQYF. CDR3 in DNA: TGTGTCAGCGGGACTAGCGGGAGTCTGGCAGAGACCCAGTACTTC.